Here is one T cell receptor (beta chain) with its context. As originally analysed: Reference gene primer amplification gave estimated nucleated cell counts. Assay: immunoSEQ multiplex PCR; the TCRdb copy retains only in-frame clones and omits some. V and J calls plus clone size are reproduced from that table; the DNA served to infer D and trimming. This sample has around 200,000 clones, with around nine tenths found just once. The data stem from a study of blood T cell repertoires in COVID-19. Turning to the study itself: Material from acute and convalescent COVID-19 was sourced from the United States, Italy and Spain. T cells, B-cell-depleted T cells, or PBMCs provided the cDNA or gDNA that served as material.

What was sequenced was peripheral blood. This receptor was taken from a woman aged 18-29 years who had recovered from COVID-19.

The CDR3 loop reads CAWSPAYEQYF. DNA of the CDR3: TGTGCCTGGAGCCCAGCCTACGAGCAGTACTTC. This chain uses TRBV30 with TRBJ2-7; no clear D gene. Germline CDR1 and CDR2: GTSNPN and SVGIG (reference sequence). The CDR3 contains 11 residues. V lost 3 bases to trimming and J lost 2 bases, with 5 bases between them. The full variable domain, rest sourced from reference TRBV30 and TRBJ2-7, is SQTIHQWPATLVQPVGSPLSLECTVEGTSNPNLYWYRQAAGRGLQLLFYSVGIGQISSEVPQNLSASRPQDRQFILSSKKLLLSDSGFYLCAWSPAYEQYFGPGTRLTVT.